Listed below are T cell receptor beta chains from one sample, sequenced in a study of T-cell reconstitution after alpha-beta-depleted transplantation in children. From the PCR reads, TCRdb called clonotypes with MiXCR, one entry per CDR3 protein. The table has 530,000 or so distinct CDR3 sequences, roughly 30% seen once; the top ten hold approximately 33%. The sample consisted of PBMCs, taken before TCRalphabeta/CD19-depleted stem cell transplant. These receptors came from a boy younger than two with Wiskott-Aldrich syndrome, due to receive a stem cell transplant. Each CDR3 is given with its conserved first and last residue. Fields, in order: J gene, D gene, clone size, V gene, CDR3 protein, CDR3 DNA. A D gene is named only where the DNA matches it firmly. Some rows mark clone size as missing; the rest say once, few, many or name a class of expanded clone.

TRBJ2-2,.,.,TRBV5-1,CASSLRDTNGELFF,TGCGCCAGCAGCTTGCGGGATACAAACGGGGAGCTGTTTTTT
TRBJ2-5,.,.,TRBV2,CASLKEEYQETQYF,TGTGCCAGCCTGAAGGAGGAATACCAAGAGACCCAGTACTTC
TRBJ1-4,.,few,TRBV13,CASSSRRGSRANEKLFF,TGTGCCAGCAGCTCCCGGAGGGGGAGCAGGGCTAATGAAAAACTGTTTTTT
TRBJ2-1,TRBD2,.,TRBV7-2,CASSLRPAGAYNEQFF,TGTGCCAGCAGCTTAAGGCCAGCGGGGGCCTACAATGAGCAGTTCTTC
TRBJ2-1,TRBD2,.,TRBV20-1,CSARSTSGRDSYNEQFF,TGCAGTGCTAGGTCTACTAGCGGGAGGGATTCCTACAATGAGCAGTTCTTC
TRBJ1-2,.,.,TRBV7-9,CASSLNFGGYTF,TGTGCCAGCAGCTTAAACTTCGGAGGCTACACCTTC
TRBJ2-1,.,.,TRBV20-1,CSAQGGGGYNEQFF,TGCAGTGCTCAGGGGGGCGGAGGATACAATGAGCAGTTCTTC
TRBJ2-5,.,.,TRBV6-1,CASSDPGGKGYGTQYF,TGTGCCAGCAGTGACCCGGGCGGGAAAGGATATGGGACCCAGTACTTC
TRBJ1-6,.,.,TRBV7-9,CASSPWGGVNSPLHF,TGTGCCAGCAGCCCCTGGGGAGGGGTTAATTCACCCCTCCACTTT
TRBJ1-5,TRBD1,few,TRBV15,CATSREQGGVYQPQHF,TGTGCCACCAGCAGAGAGCAGGGGGGCGTTTATCAGCCCCAGCATTTT
TRBJ2-1,TRBD2,.,TRBV20-1,CSASGLAGAGAEQFF,TGCAGTGCTAGTGGTCTAGCGGGAGCCGGGGCTGAGCAGTTCTTC
TRBJ2-3,.,few,TRBV6-5,CASSYSAGPSTDTQYF,TGTGCCAGCAGTTACTCGGCGGGGCCGAGCACAGATACGCAGTATTTT
TRBJ2-5,TRBD1,few,TRBV12-3/TRBV12-4,CASSRTGRGETQYF,TGTGCCAGCAGTCGGACAGGGCGGGGCGAGACCCAGTACTTC
TRBJ2-2,.,.,TRBV20-1,CSAREAERPGTGGELFF,TGCAGTGCTAGAGAAGCAGAACGGCCGGGAACCGGAGGGGAGCTGTTTTTT
TRBJ1-2,.,few,TRBV20-1,CSARGSHYGYTF,TGCAGTGCTAGAGGTTCCCACTATGGCTACACCTTC
TRBJ1-2,.,few,TRBV5-6,CASSLLRFYGYTF,TGTGCCAGCAGCTTACTCAGGTTCTATGGCTACACCTTC
TRBJ1-2,.,.,TRBV12-3/TRBV12-4,CASSTLGGGYTF,TGTGCCAGCAGTACCCTGGGGGGCGGCTACACCTTC
TRBJ2-7,TRBD2,few,TRBV15,CATSREPSGAYEQYF,TGTGCCACCAGCAGAGAGCCTAGCGGCGCCTACGAGCAGTACTTC
TRBJ2-1,.,.,TRBV12-3/TRBV12-4,CASSPTREQFF,TGTGCCAGCAGTCCTACCAGGGAGCAGTTCTTC
TRBJ2-1,.,.,TRBV29-1,CSVATTNNEQFF,TGCAGCGTTGCGACTACCAACAATGAGCAGTTCTTC
TRBJ2-7,.,few,TRBV4-2,CASSQERATFYEQYF,TGTGCCAGCAGCCAAGAAAGGGCCACATTCTACGAGCAGTACTTC
TRBJ2-2,TRBD1,few,TRBV19,CASSIRGPAGELFF,TGTGCCAGTAGTATCAGGGGGCCGGCCGGGGAGCTGTTTTTT
TRBJ2-1,.,.,TRBV5-1,CASSPPGLPAGEQFF,TGCGCCAGCAGCCCACCAGGCCTACCGGCCGGTGAGCAGTTCTTC
TRBJ2-7,TRBD1,.,TRBV5-1,CASSSGQGFEQYF,TGCGCCAGCAGCTCGGGACAGGGATTCGAGCAGTACTTC
TRBJ2-7,TRBD2,few,TRBV20-1,CSASPSGRSYEQYF,TGCAGTGCTAGCCCTAGCGGGCGATCCTACGAGCAGTACTTC
TRBJ2-1,TRBD2,.,TRBV4-1,CASSHHSGRRYNEQFF,TGCGCCAGCAGCCACCATAGCGGGAGAAGGTACAATGAGCAGTTCTTC
TRBJ2-5,.,few,TRBV29-1,CSVLGGIGSETQYF,TGCAGCGTTCTCGGCGGGATCGGCTCAGAGACCCAGTACTTC
TRBJ2-7,TRBD2,.,TRBV7-6,CASSSPAGAISYEQYF,TGTGCCAGCAGCTCCCCAGCGGGAGCAATCTCCTACGAGCAGTACTTC
TRBJ1-2,.,.,TRBV29-1,CSVVGDASSYTF,TGCAGCGTTGTAGGGGACGCTAGTAGCTACACCTTC
TRBJ2-7,TRBD2,.,TRBV2,CASRKELAGAGYEQYF,TGTGCCAGCAGGAAAGAACTAGCGGGAGCTGGCTACGAGCAGTACTTC
TRBJ2-1,.,.,TRBV7-9,CASTPGDRIVDEQFF,TGTGCCAGCACCCCCGGAGACAGGATTGTGGATGAGCAGTTCTTC
TRBJ1-1,.,.,TRBV5-1,CASRRAWGNTEAFF,TGCGCCAGCAGGCGCGCTTGGGGGAACACTGAAGCTTTCTTT
TRBJ2-1,.,few,TRBV29-1,CSVVGSYNEQFF,TGCAGCGTTGTCGGCTCCTACAATGAGCAGTTCTTC
TRBJ1-2,.,.,TRBV4-2,CASSQGAGGGYGYTF,TGTGCCAGCAGCCAAGGCGCGGGAGGCGGCTATGGCTACACCTTC
TRBJ2-7,.,few,TRBV15,CATSRAPVDEQYF,TGTGCCACCAGCAGAGCTCCCGTGGACGAGCAGTACTTC
TRBJ2-3,.,.,TRBV12-3/TRBV12-4,CASSLLGRVTDTQYF,TGTGCCAGCAGTTTACTGGGCAGGGTCACAGATACGCAGTATTTT
TRBJ2-7,TRBD2,.,TRBV5-1,CASQESLAGDLYEQYF,TGCGCCAGCCAAGAGAGTCTAGCGGGAGATCTCTACGAGCAGTACTTC
TRBJ2-7,.,.,TRBV20-1,CSARAESVFYEQYF,TGCAGTGCTCGTGCAGAGTCGGTTTTCTACGAGCAGTACTTC
TRBJ2-1,.,few,TRBV7-9,CASSSRVSSYNEQFF,TGTGCCAGCAGCAGCCGGGTTAGCTCCTACAATGAGCAGTTCTTC
TRBJ2-1,.,few,TRBV10-3,CAISNKGRGNEQFF,TGTGCCATCAGCAACAAAGGGAGAGGGAATGAGCAGTTCTTC
TRBJ2-1,TRBD2,few,TRBV24-1,CATSGAGAYNEQFF,TGTGCCACCAGTGGAGCGGGAGCCTACAATGAGCAGTTCTTC
TRBJ2-5,.,.,TRBV28,CASIPRGSRETQYF,TGTGCCAGCATACCTAGAGGATCCAGGGAGACCCAGTACTTC
TRBJ2-1,.,few,TRBV5-1,CASSPQGTYNEQFF,TGCGCCAGCAGCCCACAGGGTACCTACAATGAGCAGTTCTTC
TRBJ2-1,TRBD2,.,TRBV7-2,CASSFPLAGAGKYEQFF,TGTGCCAGCAGCTTCCCCCTGGCGGGAGCGGGGAAGTATGAGCAGTTCTTC
TRBJ2-1,.,.,TRBV27,CASSRGASSRNEQFF,TGTGCCAGCAGTAGGGGGGCCAGCTCGAGAAATGAGCAGTTCTTC
TRBJ2-3,.,few,TRBV20-1,CSAPIPDSSTDTQYF,TGCAGTGCCCCGATACCGGATTCTAGCACAGATACGCAGTATTTT
TRBJ1-2,TRBD1,.,TRBV20-1,CSARTRGRGYGYTF,TGCAGTGCTCGTACTAGGGGGCGCGGGTATGGCTACACCTTC
TRBJ2-5,.,few,TRBV27,CASSGRGPQETQYF,TGTGCCAGCAGCGGACGGGGCCCCCAAGAGACCCAGTACTTC
TRBJ1-1,.,many,TRBV29-1,CSVEGLMNTEAFF,TGCAGCGTGGAGGGACTTATGAACACTGAAGCTTTCTTT
TRBJ2-1,.,many,TRBV29-1,CSVESYNEQFF,TGCAGCGTTGAGTCCTACAATGAGCAGTTCTTC
TRBJ2-1,TRBD2,few,TRBV5-1,CASSILAGGPGEQFF,TGCGCCAGCAGCATACTAGCGGGAGGGCCAGGTGAGCAGTTCTTC
TRBJ2-2,TRBD1,.,TRBV12-3/TRBV12-4,CASRPDRERSGELFF,TGTGCCAGCAGACCGGACAGGGAGAGGTCCGGGGAGCTGTTTTTT
TRBJ2-6,.,.,TRBV5-1,CASSLVGFGANGLTF,TGCGCCAGCAGCTTGGTTGGTTTTGGGGCCAACGGCCTGACTTTC